The 5 T cell receptor beta chains below were found in one sample sequenced in a study of immune heterogeneity within non-small cell lung tumors. Amplifying TCR beta CDR3 involved multiplex PCR carried out with 32 V and 13 J primers. Each CDR3 protein is one row after TCRdb ran MiXCR on the multiplex PCR reads. Among about 16,000 distinct CDR3 sequences, over 25% were seen once, and the ten largest hold around 15%. With approximately 650 ng used per sample, the template was genomic DNA from bulk tumor. Multiple widely separated biopsies were taken from each primary tumor at surgery. Patients with untreated, newly diagnosed non-small cell lung cancer underwent curative surgery. Sequencing was done on a sample of lung tumor tissue. All receptors derive from a woman aged 45 to 65 with non-small cell lung cancer.

This clonotype is categorized as medium-sized. The V call is TRBV19, the J call TRBJ1-5, with TRBD1 as a possible D gene (5 bases). Germline assignment: CDR1 LNHDA and CDR2 SQIVND (reference sequence). V was clipped by 10 bases and J by 8 bases, with 18 bases between them. The CDR3 has 13 residues. CDR3 coding DNA: TGTGCCACTTGGAGGGGAGCGGGAGAGCCCCAGCATTTT. Its protein is CATWRGAGEPQHF.

This clonotype was detected a few times. The chain uses TRBV7-2 and TRBJ2-3; D may be TRBD2 (6 bases). This CDR3 has 17 amino acids. Germline values: CDR1 SGHTA, CDR2 FQGNSA. Trimming pared 4 bases from V and 3 bases from J, leaving 20 bases between. CDR3 sequence reads: CASSSPTIAGSTDTQYF. DNA for the CDR3: TGTGCCAGCAGCTCCCCCACGATAGCCGGGAGTACAGATACGCAGTATTTT.

Note on this clonotype: This may stem from a read error, because a much larger clone lies one nucleotide away. The chain carries TRBV5-6 and TRBJ2-3; D may be TRBD2 (5 bases). The J call is uncertain, as TRBJ2-1 better fits the DNA end. The germline V gene has CDR1 SGHDT and CDR2 YYEEEE. CDR3 length: 15 residues. The CDR3 sequence: CVSTPTFGAYNEQFF. CDR3 bases: TGTGTCAGCACCCCGACGTTCGGGGCCTACAATGAGCAGTTCTTC.

V is TRBV10-2 and J is TRBJ2-5; D unresolved. Trimming shortened V by 5 bases and J by 6 bases, and 16 bases separated the two germline ends. Germline assignment: CDR1 WSHSY and CDR2 SAAADI. The CDR3 runs to 14 residues. The CDR3 loop is CASSQTAVTKTQYF. Here the CDR3 DNA reads TGCGCCAGCAGTCAAACGGCGGTTACTAAGACCCAGTACTTC.

This clonotype was recorded a few times. This rearrangement joins TRBV6-6 to TRBJ2-2, with 9 bases fitting TRBD2. The CDR3 extends over 15 amino acids. The V segment lost 0 bases and the J segment 6 bases; nucleotides outside the gene matches: 2. Germline V gives CDR1 MNHNY, CDR2 SVGAGI (reference sequence). CDR3 sequence reads: CASSYSVAGAGELFF. The CDR3 nucleotides read TGTGCCAGCAGTTACTCGGTAGCGGGAGCCGGGGAGCTGTTTTTT.